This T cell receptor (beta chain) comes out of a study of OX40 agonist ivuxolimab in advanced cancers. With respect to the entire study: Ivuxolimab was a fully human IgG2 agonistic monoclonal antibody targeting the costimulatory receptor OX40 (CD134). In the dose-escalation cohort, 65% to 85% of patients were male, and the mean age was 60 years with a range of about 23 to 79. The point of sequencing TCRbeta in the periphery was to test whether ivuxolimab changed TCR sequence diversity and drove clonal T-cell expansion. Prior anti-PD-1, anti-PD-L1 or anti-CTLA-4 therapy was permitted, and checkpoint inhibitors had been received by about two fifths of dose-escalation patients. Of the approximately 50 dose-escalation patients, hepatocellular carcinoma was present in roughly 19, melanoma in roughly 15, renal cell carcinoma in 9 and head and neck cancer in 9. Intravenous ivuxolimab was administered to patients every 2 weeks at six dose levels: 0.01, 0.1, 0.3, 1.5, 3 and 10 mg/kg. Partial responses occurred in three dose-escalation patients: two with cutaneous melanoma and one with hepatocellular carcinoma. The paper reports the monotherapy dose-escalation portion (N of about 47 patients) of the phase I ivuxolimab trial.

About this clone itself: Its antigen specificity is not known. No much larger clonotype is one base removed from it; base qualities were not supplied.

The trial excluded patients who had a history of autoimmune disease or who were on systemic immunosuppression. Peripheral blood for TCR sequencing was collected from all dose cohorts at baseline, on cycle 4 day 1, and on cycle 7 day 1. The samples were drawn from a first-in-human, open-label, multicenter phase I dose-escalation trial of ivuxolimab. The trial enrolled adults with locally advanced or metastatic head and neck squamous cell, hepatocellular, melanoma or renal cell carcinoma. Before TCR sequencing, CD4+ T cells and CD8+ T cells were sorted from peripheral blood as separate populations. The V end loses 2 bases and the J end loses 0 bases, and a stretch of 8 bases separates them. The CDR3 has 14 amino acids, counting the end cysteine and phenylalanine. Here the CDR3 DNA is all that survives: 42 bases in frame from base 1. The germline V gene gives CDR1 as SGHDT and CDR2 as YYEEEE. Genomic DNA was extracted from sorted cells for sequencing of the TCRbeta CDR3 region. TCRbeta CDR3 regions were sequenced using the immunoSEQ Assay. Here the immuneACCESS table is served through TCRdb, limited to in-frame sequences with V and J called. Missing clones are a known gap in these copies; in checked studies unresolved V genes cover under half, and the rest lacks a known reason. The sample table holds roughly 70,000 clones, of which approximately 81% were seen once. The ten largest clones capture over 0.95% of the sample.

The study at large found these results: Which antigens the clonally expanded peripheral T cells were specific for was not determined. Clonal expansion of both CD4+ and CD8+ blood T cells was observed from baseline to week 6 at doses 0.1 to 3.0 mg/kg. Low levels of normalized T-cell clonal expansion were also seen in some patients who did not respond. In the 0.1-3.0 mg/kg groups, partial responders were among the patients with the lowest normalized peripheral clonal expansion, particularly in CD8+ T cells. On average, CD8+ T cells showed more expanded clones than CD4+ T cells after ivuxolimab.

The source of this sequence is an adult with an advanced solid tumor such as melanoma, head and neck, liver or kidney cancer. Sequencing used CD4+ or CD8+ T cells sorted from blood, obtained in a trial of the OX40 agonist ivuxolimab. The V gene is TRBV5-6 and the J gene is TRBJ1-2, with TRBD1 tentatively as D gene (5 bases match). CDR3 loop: CASSLAGTNYGYTF. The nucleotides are TGTGCCAGCAGCTTAGCAGGGACTAACTATGGCTACACCTTC.